The source of this T cell receptor (beta chain) is a study of siplizumab effects on memory and regulatory T cells. The study, taken as a whole, reports: Siplizumab conditions gave an average of about 70% Treg-derived mappable alloreactive CD4+ clones, versus around 27% for controls. The authors could not assign a naive or memory phenotype to roughly 75-97% of proliferating CD4+ or CD8+ clones. Greater diversity than memory cells seemed evident in naive T cells, which also appeared to be major alloresponse contributors.

This clone was observed a single time. Antigen unknown. This table comes from immunoSEQ multiplex PCR, and its TCRdb copy is limited to in-frame clones, with some not included. The sample includes some 100,000 clones, roughly 95% seen only once; the top ten take around 0.031%. Trimming stripped 0 bases from V and 6 bases from J, with 12 bases between. The germline CDR1 and CDR2 sequences are ENHRY and SYGVKD. This CDR3 comprises 15 residues. The sequenced sample consisted of naive CD4+ T cells sorted from blood. V and J are TRBV10-3 and TRBJ1-5; possible D gene TRBD1, 5 bases. This sequence originates from a human donor in good health. The CDR3: CAISESGTEGQPQHF. CDR3 coding DNA: TGTGCCATCAGTGAGTCAGGGACTGAAGGTCAGCCCCAGCATTTT.